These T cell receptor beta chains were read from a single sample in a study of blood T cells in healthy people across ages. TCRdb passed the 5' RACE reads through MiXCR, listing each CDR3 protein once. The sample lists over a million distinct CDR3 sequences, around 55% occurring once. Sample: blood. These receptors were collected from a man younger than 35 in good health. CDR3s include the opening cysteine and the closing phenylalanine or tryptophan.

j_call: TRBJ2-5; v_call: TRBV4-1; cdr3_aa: CASSQVQVEETQYF
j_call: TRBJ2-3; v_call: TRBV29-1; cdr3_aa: CSVSGTGVRGGTDTQYF
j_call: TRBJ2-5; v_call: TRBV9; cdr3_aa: CASSVDRGEAQYF
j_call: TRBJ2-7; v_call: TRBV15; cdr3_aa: CATSRDRHYEQYF
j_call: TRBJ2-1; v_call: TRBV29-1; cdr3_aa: CSIDAESSYNEQFF
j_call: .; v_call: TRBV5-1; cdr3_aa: CASSAGTGGLGEQYF
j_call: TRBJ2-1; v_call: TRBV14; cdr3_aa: CASSQDGWREQFF
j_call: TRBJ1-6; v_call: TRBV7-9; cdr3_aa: CASSPGQANSPLHF
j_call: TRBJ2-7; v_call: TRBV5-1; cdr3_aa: CASSPGHDNYEQYF
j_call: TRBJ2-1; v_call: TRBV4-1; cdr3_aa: CASSQGAGVVGNEQFF
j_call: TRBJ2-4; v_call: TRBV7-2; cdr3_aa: CASSPMGQGVNIQYF
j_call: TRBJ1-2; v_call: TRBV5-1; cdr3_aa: CASSWQAGDSGYTF
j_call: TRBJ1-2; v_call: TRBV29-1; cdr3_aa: CSVMKDYGYTF
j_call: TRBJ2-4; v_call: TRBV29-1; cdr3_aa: CSVGLTKNIQYF
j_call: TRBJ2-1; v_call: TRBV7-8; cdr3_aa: CASSFPVDEYRDEQFF
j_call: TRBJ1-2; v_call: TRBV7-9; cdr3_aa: CASSPWGDGYTF
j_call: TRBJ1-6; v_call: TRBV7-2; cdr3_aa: CASSSPKSPLHF
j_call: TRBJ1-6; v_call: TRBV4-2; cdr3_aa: CASSPRAREQYSPLHF
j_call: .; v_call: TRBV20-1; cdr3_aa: CSASRDRGRVETQYF
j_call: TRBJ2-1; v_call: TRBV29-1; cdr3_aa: CSGSSGGGLNEQFF
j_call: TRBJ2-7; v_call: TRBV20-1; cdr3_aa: CSGAGVYEQYF
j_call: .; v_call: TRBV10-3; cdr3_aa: CAIRGGLGAEQYF
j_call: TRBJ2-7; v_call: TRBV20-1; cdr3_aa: CSAALAGGLSYEQYF
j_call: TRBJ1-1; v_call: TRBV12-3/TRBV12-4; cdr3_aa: CASSLAKGGFGTEAFF
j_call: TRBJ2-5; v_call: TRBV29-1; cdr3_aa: CSVSSGETQYF
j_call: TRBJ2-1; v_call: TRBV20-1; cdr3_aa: CSASASGLFMYEQFF
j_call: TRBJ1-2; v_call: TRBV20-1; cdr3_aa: CSARVKQVYGYTF
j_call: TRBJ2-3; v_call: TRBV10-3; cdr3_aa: CAISDGLGRGPPDTQYF
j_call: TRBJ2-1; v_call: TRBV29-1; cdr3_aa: CSVERRTGDNEQFF